The sequence of this T cell receptor (beta chain) was determined in a study of T-cell reconstitution after alpha-beta-depleted transplantation in children. The CDR3 has 13 residues. The germline gives CDR1 SGHRS, CDR2 YFSETQ. Trimming cost V 5 bases and J 8 bases; bases outside gene matches: 6. As for this clonotype: What it recognizes is unknown.

Study conclusions and caveats: After transplant, at about two months, alpha-beta T cells were reportedly derived from several hundred expanded graft clones. At the one-year point after transplant, T-cell counts and TCRbeta diversity were found to come mostly from T cells that had been newly produced.

Unique molecular identifiers were incorporated into the prepared TCRbeta library. In TCRdb, the PCR reads were re-called with MiXCR into one record per CDR3 protein. Of 200,000 to 300,000 distinct CDR3 sequences listed, under 30% are singletons. The receptor was derived from a girl aged 2-15 years with Fanconi anemia, due to receive a stem cell transplant. This material consisted of PBMCs, taken before TCRalphabeta/CD19-depleted stem cell transplant. This rearrangement joins TRBV5-1 to TRBJ1-2; 10 nucleotides match TRBD1. The CDR3 spells CASSTGTGVGYTF. The CDR3 DNA is TGCGCCAGCAGTACCGGGACAGGGGTAGGCTACACCTTC.